Described below is a single TCR beta chain sequence and its context. Time point meaning: pretreatment peripheral blood. This entry comes from a study of PD-L1 blockade in urothelial cancer. In the study overall: Males with urothelial cancer arising in the bladder constituted about 90% of the roughly 30 patients. Samples came from 3 weeks, at the second dose, and 6 weeks into treatment. A median blood sample held around 150,000 T cells and 80,000 or so unique TCRs.

TCRdb's table, derived via immunoSEQ multiplex PCR, lists solely in-frame clones and lacks some. The sample includes 48,000 or so clones, around 88% seen only once; the top ten take roughly 14%. Sequencing was performed on PBMCs, taken around atezolizumab (anti-PD-L1) treatment. The receptor comes from a woman aged 60-75 years with urothelial cancer.

The CDR3 bases are TGTGCCAGCAGCGTAGGGCCTAGCGGGACTTACGAGCAGTACTTC. Its translation is CASSVGPSGTYEQYF. This rearrangement joins TRBV9 to TRBJ2-7; 9 bases agree with TRBD2. Per the germline V gene, CDR1 is SGDLS and CDR2 is YYNGEE. After removal of 0 bases from V and 4 bases from J, the junction contained 5 bases not matched to a gene. This CDR3 region has 15 residues.